The T cell receptor beta chain under discussion was sequenced for a study of monozygotic twins with inflammatory bowel disease. Germline V lookup: CDR1 SGHRS, CDR2 YFSETQ. The CDR3 length is 12 residues. Study-level points and caveats: Healthy co-twins had higher TCRbeta inverse Simpson diversity than their IBD twins. There were differing immunosuppressive treatments, which may have added variability to patient repertoires. Fewer clonotypes were shared with others by IBD patients than by healthy twins, especially with disease activity.

To note about this clonotype: What it binds is not known.

TCRdb reprocessed the 5' RACE reads; each CDR3 protein has one entry and no DNA is given. This repertoire includes hundreds of thousands of distinct CDR3 sequences. This clonotype was sampled from a human donor with ulcerative colitis or Crohn's disease, or a healthy co-twin of an affected twin (not recorded which). V and J are TRBV5-1 and TRBJ2-1. The material sequenced was blood. The CDR3 loop is CASSIGLNEQFF.